This T cell receptor (beta chain) stems from a study of beta chain features in type 1 diabetes. Findings of the study overall: Here, the possible influence of HLA type (on TCRB rearrangement) remained unresolved. There was a moderate but significant shortening of TCRB CDR3s in all four CD4+ subsets of Type 1 diabetes patients.

Expressed TCRB transcripts were sequenced after all isolated RNA was converted to cDNA. The assay was immunoSEQ multiplex PCR, and TCRdb's table has in-frame clones only and misses some. The sample yields tens of thousands of clones, about 47% seen once. This CDR3 is 17 amino acids long. Germline V CDR1 and CDR2: ENHRY, SYGVKD. A word on this clone: As yet, its antigen is unknown. An end of the junction differs from the germline gene, which may be a read error.

Each sorted population was over 95% pure. This rearrangement joins TRBV10-3 to TRBJ2-1; 12 bases align to TRBD2. The sequence was collected from a woman between 35 and 50 years old with type 1 diabetes. Sequencing was carried out using Tregs from blood. The CDR3 loop is CAISKSGPSGRAHEQFF. The CDR3 DNA reads as TGTGCCATCAGTAAGTCGGGTCCTAGCGGGAGGGCCCACGAGCAGTTCTTC.